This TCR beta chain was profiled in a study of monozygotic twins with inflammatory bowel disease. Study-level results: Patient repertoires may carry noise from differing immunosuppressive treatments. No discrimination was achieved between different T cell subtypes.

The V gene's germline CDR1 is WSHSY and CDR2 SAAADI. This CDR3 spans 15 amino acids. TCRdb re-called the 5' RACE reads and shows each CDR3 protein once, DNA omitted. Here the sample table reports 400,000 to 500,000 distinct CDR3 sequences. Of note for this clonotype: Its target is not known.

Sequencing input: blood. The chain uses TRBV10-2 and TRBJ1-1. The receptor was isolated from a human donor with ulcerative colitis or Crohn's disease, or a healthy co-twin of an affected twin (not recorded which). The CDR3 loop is CASSEPTTGNTEAFF.